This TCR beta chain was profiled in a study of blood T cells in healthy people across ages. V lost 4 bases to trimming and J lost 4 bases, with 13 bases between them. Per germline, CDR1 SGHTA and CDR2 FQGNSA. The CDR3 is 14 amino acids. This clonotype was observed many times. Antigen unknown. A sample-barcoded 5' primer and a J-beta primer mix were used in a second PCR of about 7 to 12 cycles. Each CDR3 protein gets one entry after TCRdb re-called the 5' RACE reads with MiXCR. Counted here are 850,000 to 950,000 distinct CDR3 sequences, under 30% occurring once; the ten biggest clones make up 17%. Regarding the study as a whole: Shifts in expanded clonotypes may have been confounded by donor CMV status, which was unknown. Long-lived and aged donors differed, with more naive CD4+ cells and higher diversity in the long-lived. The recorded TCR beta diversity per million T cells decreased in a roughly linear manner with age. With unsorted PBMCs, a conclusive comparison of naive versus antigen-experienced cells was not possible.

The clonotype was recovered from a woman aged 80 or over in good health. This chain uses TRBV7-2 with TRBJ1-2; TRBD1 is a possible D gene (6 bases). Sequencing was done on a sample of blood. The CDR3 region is CASSWGTFSYGYTF. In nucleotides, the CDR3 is TGTGCCAGCAGCTGGGGGACATTCTCCTATGGCTACACCTTC.